The clone carrying this T cell receptor beta chain was seen only a few times. The data were obtained in a study of CD8 T cells in Susac syndrome. The ends were cut back, 3 bases at V and 3 bases at J, with 9 bases in the middle. The V gene's germline CDR1 is MDHEN and CDR2 SYDVKM. The CDR3 sequence is 13 residues long. Random hexamers were used to reverse transcribe an amount of roughly 0.5 to 1 ug RNA. One entry per CDR3 protein results from TCRdb running MiXCR on the immunoSEQ multiplex PCR reads. The sample lists roughly 120,000 distinct CDR3 sequences; more than 90% were seen once. TCR beta sequencing covered blood CD8+ and CD4+ T cells. The individuals used as controls were healthy donors who had been matched for both age and sex.

The sequence was obtained from a human donor in good health. The chain has TRBV28 and TRBJ2-7; a possible D gene is TRBD1 (5 bases). The sample was CD4+ T cells from PBMCs. CDR3 sequence (DNA): TGTGCCAGCAGTTTGCAGGGAAGCTACGAGCAGTACTTC. As protein: CASSLQGSYEQYF.